One T cell receptor beta chain is described in this entry. The sample originates from a study of multiple sclerosis patients with progressive multifocal leukoencephalopathy. The data were produced by immunoSEQ multiplex PCR, yet TCRdb's version contains in-frame clones alone and is incomplete. The table records more than 30,000 clones, 85% to 95% of them present only once. Germline CDR1 reads LGHNA; CDR2 reads YSLEER. Trimming at V came to 0 bases and at J to 2 bases, leaving 7 bases not matched to a gene. The CDR3 is 17 residues long. This sample's time point: before natalizumab initiation. The clonotype comes from a man aged 25 to 45 with multiple sclerosis. The chain is built from TRBV4-3 and TRBJ1-3, with 7 bases that match TRBD1. The sequenced material came from PBMCs. CDR3 DNA sequence: TGCGCCAGCAGCCAAGATTGGGGGGGACAGCCTGGAAACACCATATATTTT. This gives the protein CASSQDWGGQPGNTIYF.